This T cell receptor beta chain was found in a study of blood T cell repertoires in COVID-19. The repertoire was sequenced with immunoSEQ multiplex PCR; TCRdb's copy has only in-frame clones and lacks some. In the table there are more than 200,000 clones, more than 80% of which are singletons. V lost 5 bases to trimming and J lost 3 bases, with 15 bases between them. The CDR3 consists of 15 residues. The germline gives CDR1 MNHEY, CDR2 SVGAGI. Sequencing input: peripheral blood. This chain joins TRBV6-5 and TRBJ2-3; D is unclear. The receptor comes from a man aged 25-40 years with COVID-19, enrolled during active disease. The CDR3 nucleotides read TGTGCCAGCAGTCCAACCCTCCACGGGACAGATACGCAGTATTTT. As protein: CASSPTLHGTDTQYF.